The clone carrying this T cell receptor (beta chain) was recorded many times. TCRdb passed the 5' RACE reads through MiXCR, listing each CDR3 protein once. In the table there are some 300,000 distinct CDR3 sequences, around a tenth of which are singletons. The data stem from a study of T cells after yellow fever vaccination. Germline V lookup: CDR1 MNHEY, CDR2 SVGAGI. The CDR3 covers 15 residues. Trimming at V came to 2 bases and at J to 3 bases, leaving 4 bases not matched to a gene. This chain joins TRBV6-5 and TRBJ2-1; 7 nucleotides agree with TRBD1. The sequence was obtained from a man younger than 30 who received the YFV17D yellow fever vaccine. Material: CD4+ T cells sorted from PBMCs, obtained 45 days after the yellow fever booster vaccination. The CDR3 region is CASSYETGFYNEQFF. As DNA, the CDR3 is TGTGCCAGCAGTTACGAGACAGGGTTCTACAATGAGCAGTTCTTC.